A selection of T cell receptor beta chains follows, all from one sample in a study of blood T cell repertoires in COVID-19. The repertoire was sequenced with immunoSEQ multiplex PCR; TCRdb's copy has only in-frame clones and lacks some. The sample holds 140,000 to 150,000 clones, over 75% seen once. The sample was peripheral blood. The receptors were sampled from a human donor in a cohort sampled during active COVID-19. Both conserved end residues are part of each CDR3. The D gene is left open where the match is weak. Clone size is stated in some rows and not others, as once, few, many or a class when expanded.

.,TRBD1,TRBJ2-3,TRBV18,14,TGTGCCAGCGCCCGGACAGGGAACACAGATACGCAGTATTTT,CASARTGNTDTQYF
once,TRBD2,TRBJ2-1,TRBV24-1,20,TGTGCCACCAGTGACCCGGCCGGGACTAGCGCCACCGGGGGATACAATGAGCAGTTCTTC,CATSDPAGTSATGGYNEQFF
.,.,TRBJ2-2,TRBV7-7,17,TGTGCCAGCAGCTTAGACGTCAGGGGTACGAACACCGGGGAGCTGTTTTTT,CASSLDVRGTNTGELFF
.,TRBD1,TRBJ1-4,TRBV7-8,19,TGTGCCAGCAGCTTAGAGGGGACAGGGGGCGCGGGAACTAATGAAAAACTGTTTTTT,CASSLEGTGGAGTNEKLFF
.,TRBD2,TRBJ2-3,TRBV10-1,15,TGCGCCAGCAGTGAACTAGCGGGAGCGCCAGATACGCAGTATTTT,CASSELAGAPDTQYF
.,.,TRBJ1-4,TRBV5-6,18,TGTGCCAGCAGCTCAACTTGGTCCCACCCTCAGGGTAGCGAAAAACTGTTTTTT,CASSSTWSHPQGSEKLFF
few,TRBD2,TRBJ2-1,TRBV2,13,TGTGCCAGCAGTCTAGCGGGAGTATGGGAGCAGTTCTTC,CASSLAGVWEQFF
once,.,TRBJ1-2,TRBV11-2,14,TGTGCCAGCAGCCGCGACAGGACTCTAGTGGGCTACACCTTC,CASSRDRTLVGYTF
.,.,TRBJ2-3,TRBV27,16,TGTGCCAGCAGTCTGTCAGGGGCCGAGATCACAGATACGCAGTATTTT,CASSLSGAEITDTQYF
few,.,TRBJ1-3,TRBV9,15,TGTGCCAGCAGCGTAGGTGGGAGAACTGGAAACACCATATATTTT,CASSVGGRTGNTIYF
once,TRBD1,TRBJ1-2,TRBV7-2,13,TGTGCCAGCAGCCCGACAGGGAACTATGGCTACACCTTC,CASSPTGNYGYTF
.,TRBD2,TRBJ2-5,TRBV5-1,18,TGCGCCAGCAGCTTGGGACTAGCGGGAGGGCCTGCCCAAGAGACCCAGTACTTC,CASSLGLAGGPAQETQYF
.,.,TRBJ1-2,TRBV9,14,TGTGCCAGCAGCGACGGGTCTTCGGGGGATGGCTACACCTTC,CASSDGSSGDGYTF
.,TRBD2,TRBJ2-1,TRBV18,18,TGTGCCAGCTCACCACCAGCGGGGGGCCGGGAAAACTACAATGAGCAGTTCTTC,CASSPPAGGRENYNEQFF
.,TRBD1,TRBJ1-1,TRBV15,16,TGTGCCACCAGCGGAACCGACAGGGGTAGGGACACTGAAGCTTTCTTT,CATSGTDRGRDTEAFF
.,.,TRBJ2-5,TRBV6-6,14,TGTGCCAGCAGTTACGACAGACGCGGAGAGACCCAGTACTTC,CASSYDRRGETQYF
.,.,TRBJ2-2,TRBV7-9,15,TGTGCCAGCTTTCAGGGGGGAGGAAACACCGGGGAGCTGTTTTTT,CASFQGGGNTGELFF
.,TRBD2,TRBJ2-5,TRBV12-3/TRBV12-4,13,TGTGCCAGCAGTTTGGTTGCAGGGAGGGCCCAGTACTTC,CASSLVAGRAQYF
.,TRBD1,TRBJ1-4,TRBV5-6,16,TGTGCCAGCAGCTTACTCGAGGGACAGGGGAATGAAAAACTGTTTTTT,CASSLLEGQGNEKLFF
.,.,TRBJ1-3,TRBV3-1/TRBV3-2,14,TGTGCCAGCAGCCTTTCCGGGGGGCAGGACACCATATATTTT,CASSLSGGQDTIYF
once,.,TRBJ2-5,TRBV6-5,14,TGTGCCAGCAGGACCCCAGGGGCCCAAGAGACCCAGTACTTC,CASRTPGAQETQYF
.,TRBD2,TRBJ2-1,TRBV7-2,14,TGTGCCAGCAGCTTGCTAGCGGGGTTTTATGAGCAGTTCTTC,CASSLLAGFYEQFF
.,.,TRBJ2-3,TRBV7-2,15,TGTGCCAGCAGCTTAGCGGGCGGGGGCTACAATACGCAGTATTTT,CASSLAGGGYNTQYF
once,TRBD1,TRBJ2-7,TRBV7-9,13,TGTGCCAGCAGCTCAGGACAGGGCCTCGAGCAGTACTTC,CASSSGQGLEQYF
once,TRBD2,TRBJ2-3,TRBV7-9,16,TGTGCCAGCAGCTTAAGACTAGCGAGCAACACAGATACGCAGTATTTT,CASSLRLASNTDTQYF
.,.,TRBJ1-2,TRBV5-6,14,TGTGCCAGCAGTTTACAGGGTGTGGGAAGTGGCTACACCTTC,CASSLQGVGSGYTF
once,.,TRBJ1-1,TRBV19,14,TGTGCCAGTAGTATAGACAGGGGGAACACTGAAGCTTTCTTT,CASSIDRGNTEAFF
.,.,TRBJ1-1,TRBV19,14,TGTGCCAGTAGGCGCGCGGGGGTGAACACTGAAGCTTTCTTT,CASRRAGVNTEAFF
.,TRBD1,TRBJ1-5,TRBV6-6,15,TGTGCCAGCAGAGGGTCGGGGGACAGGGCCCAGCCCCAGCATTTT,CASRGSGDRAQPQHF
.,TRBD2,TRBJ2-1,TRBV2,14,TGTGCCAGCAGGGGACTAGCGGGCGTTGGGGGGCAGTTCTTC,CASRGLAGVGGQFF
.,TRBD1,TRBJ1-2,TRBV27,13,TGTGCCAGCAGACAACAGGGGTGGTATGGCTACACCTTC,CASRQQGWYGYTF
.,TRBD1,TRBJ2-1,TRBV7-2,15,TGTGCCAGCAGCTTAACCGGGACAGGGTCCAATGAGCAGTTCTTC,CASSLTGTGSNEQFF
.,.,TRBJ1-1,TRBV27,14,TGTGCCAGCAGTGCACAGGGCTGGAACACTGAAGCTTTCTTT,CASSAQGWNTEAFF
.,TRBD1,TRBJ2-1,TRBV11-2,14,TGTGCCAGCAGCTTAGGGACAGGGGTAGGGGAGCAGTTCTTC,CASSLGTGVGEQFF
.,TRBD1,TRBJ1-5,TRBV10-3,14,TGTGCCATCAGTCTCGGACAGGGAGATCAGCCCCAGCATTTT,CAISLGQGDQPQHF
many,TRBD1,TRBJ1-1,TRBV25-1,15,TGTGCCAGCAGTGGGCGGACAGGTATGAACACTGAAGCTTTCTTT,CASSGRTGMNTEAFF
.,.,TRBJ2-1,TRBV5-1,14,TGCGCCAGCAGCTTGTCCACTAGCTTAAATGAGCAGTTCTTC,CASSLSTSLNEQFF
once,.,TRBJ1-1,TRBV27,16,TGTGCCAGCAGTCCGCGGGGGTCCCACAAAAACACTGAAGCTTTCTTT,CASSPRGSHKNTEAFF
.,.,TRBJ1-1,TRBV19,14,TGTGCCAGTAGTCCACAGGGCCCGAACACTGAAGCTTTCTTT,CASSPQGPNTEAFF
.,TRBD1,TRBJ1-2,TRBV7-8,19,TGTGCCAGCAGCTTATCCCGGGGGGACAGGGTGGGACGAGGCTATGGCTACACCTTC,CASSLSRGDRVGRGYGYTF
.,.,TRBJ1-1,TRBV27,16,TGTGCCAGCAGTTTACGACAGGTTCTTCTGAACACTGAAGCTTTCTTT,CASSLRQVLLNTEAFF
.,.,TRBJ2-2,TRBV5-6,13,TGTGCCAGCAGCTTGATAAACACCGGGGAGCTGTTTTTT,CASSLINTGELFF
.,TRBD2,TRBJ2-1,TRBV7-9,16,TGTGCCAGCAGCTTAGCAAGGGTCGATGTAGCGGGGGGGCAGTTCTTC,CASSLARVDVAGGQFF
.,.,TRBJ2-3,TRBV7-2,15,TGTGCCAGCAGCTTCGAGAACCAACGCACAGATACGCAGTATTTT,CASSFENQRTDTQYF
.,.,TRBJ2-1,TRBV5-8,15,TGTGCCAGCAGCTTAGTTGTGAGCTCCTACAATGAGCAGTTCTTC,CASSLVVSSYNEQFF
once,TRBD2,TRBJ2-2,TRBV7-8,19,TGTGCCAGCAGCCCAAGGAGTAACCGGCGAGCGGGAATGCACGGGGAGCTGTTTTTT,CASSPRSNRRAGMHGELFF
.,.,TRBJ2-7,TRBV5-1,14,TGCGCCAGCAGCTTGGAAAGAGGGTCCTACGAGCAGTACTTC,CASSLERGSYEQYF
.,.,TRBJ1-3,TRBV19,15,TGTGCCAGTAGTACCTCCGGTAACCAAGGAAACACCATATATTTT,CASSTSGNQGNTIYF